The text below deals with one T cell receptor beta chain. Primed by a sample-barcoded 5' primer and a J-beta primer mix, a second PCR proceeded for about 7 to 11 cycles. MiXCR, applied by TCRdb to the 5' RACE reads, yields one record per CDR3 protein. The sample lists 1 million or so distinct CDR3 sequences; 40% to 50% were seen once. The data originate from a study of blood T cells in healthy people across ages. This CDR3 is 14 amino acids long. The V end was cut by 5 bases, the J end by 8 bases, with 16 bases between. Germline V gives CDR1 SEHNR, CDR2 FQNEAQ (reference sequence). Material for sequencing was blood. The chain links TRBV7-9 to TRBJ2-1; D is unclear. The receptor was isolated from a woman in her fifties or sixties in good health. The CDR3 DNA is TGTGCCAGCAGCGCCAAGGTTTCCCACGATGAGCAGTTCTTC. Translating gives CASSAKVSHDEQFF.